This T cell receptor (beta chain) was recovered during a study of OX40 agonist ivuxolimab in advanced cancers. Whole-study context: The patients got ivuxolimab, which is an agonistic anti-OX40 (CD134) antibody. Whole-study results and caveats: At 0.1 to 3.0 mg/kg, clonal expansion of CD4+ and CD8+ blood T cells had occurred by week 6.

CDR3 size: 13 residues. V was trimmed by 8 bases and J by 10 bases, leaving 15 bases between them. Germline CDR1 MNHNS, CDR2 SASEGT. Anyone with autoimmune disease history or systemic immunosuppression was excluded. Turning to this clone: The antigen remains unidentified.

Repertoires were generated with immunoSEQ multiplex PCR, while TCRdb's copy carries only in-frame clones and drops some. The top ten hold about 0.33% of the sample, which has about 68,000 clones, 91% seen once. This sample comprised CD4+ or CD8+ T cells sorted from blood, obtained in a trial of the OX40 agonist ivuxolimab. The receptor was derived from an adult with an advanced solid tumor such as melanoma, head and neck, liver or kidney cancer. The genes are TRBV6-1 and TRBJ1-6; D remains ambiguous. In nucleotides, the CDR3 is TGTGCCAGCTTAATTGATCCCTCGTCACCCCTCCACTTT. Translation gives CASLIDPSSPLHF.